This T cell receptor beta chain was captured by sequencing in a study of blood T cell repertoires in COVID-19. Study at large: COVID-19 samples collected from the United States, Italy and Spain covered acute and convalescent phases. Sources were T cells, B-cell-depleted T cells, or PBMCs; the material itself was cDNA or gDNA.

The authors' processing: Estimated nucleated cell counts came from reference gene primer amplification. Measured with immunoSEQ multiplex PCR; TCRdb has only the in-frame clones, and not every one. V, J and clone size are those of that table, while D and trimming were read from the DNA. The sample yields a few hundred thousand clones, around 86% seen once. Germline V gives CDR1 SGHRS, CDR2 YFSETQ. The CDR3 totals 16 residues. V lost 3 bases and J lost 0; bases outside the gene matches: 5. Recruitment covered about 26 US areas and drew participants whose ages spanned roughly 18 to 95 years. The sample consisted of PBMCs or T cells enriched from blood (not recorded which). This chain uses TRBV5-1 with TRBJ1-5; TRBD1 agrees at 8 bases. The clonotype comes from a woman between 18 and 29 years old who had recovered from COVID-19. CDR3 sequence: CASSWTQGDSNQPQHF. CDR3 bases: TGCGCCAGCAGCTGGACACAGGGGGATAGCAATCAGCCCCAGCATTTT.